The 30 T cell receptor beta chains presented below share a single source sample, sequenced in a study of T cells in women clearing cervical HPV infection. Sequenced by immunoSEQ multiplex PCR; TCRdb stores in-frame clones only, minus some. Its listing shows over 30,000 clones. Sequenced sample: blood buffy coat. The receptors derive from a woman between 18 and 69 years old with a cervical HPV16 infection that either progressed to CIN3+ or cleared (not recorded which).

Regarding this clone: The CDR3 end lies 3 residues beyond the end of the read and is filled in from the germline J gene. This chain joins TRBV19 and TRBJ2-1; 16 bases line up with TRBD2. The V and J ends lost 5 bases and 9 bases, in that order; junction bases with no gene match: 10. The CDR3 length is 17 residues. Germline CDR1 LNHDA, CDR2 SQIVND (reference sequence). CDR3 DNA (partial): TGTGCCAGTAGTCTTACCGGGACTAGCGGGGGGGCCGGTGAG. Amino acid sequence: CASSLTGTSGGAGE. The complete CDR3 reads CASSLTGTSGGAGEQFF.

In regard to this clone: The read terminates 3 residues before the CDR3 end, so the remaining end is supplied by the germline J gene. The chain couples TRBV20-1 to TRBJ2-3; no definite D call. Germline V lookup: CDR1 DFQATT, CDR2 SNEGSKA (reference sequence). The CDR3 totals 12 residues. Trimming cost V 2 bases and J 0 bases, with 3 bases left between them. The CDR3 protein is CSARSSTDTQYF. Partial CDR3 DNA: TGCAGTGCTAGATCTAGCACAGATACG.

Regarding this clone: The read falls 3 residues short of the CDR3 end, and the missing part is taken from the germline J gene. V gene TRBV18 combines with J gene TRBJ2-4; no clear D. CDR1 KGHSH and CDR2 LQKENI come from the germline V gene. The CDR3 length is 17 residues. V was clipped by 1 base and J by 0 bases, with 13 bases between them. CDR3 DNA (partial): TGTGCCAGCTCACCACTAAAGGTGGCAGAAGCCAAAAACATT. Translated: CASSPLKVAEAKNI. The full CDR3 protein reads CASSPLKVAEAKNIQYF.

Turning to this clone: The CDR3 is cut off 3 residues early in the read; its end comes from the germline J gene. The chain is built from TRBV9 and TRBJ1-1; D is perhaps TRBD1 (6 bases). The CDR3 extends over 15 amino acids. Trimming stripped 0 bases from V and 1 base from J, with 10 bases between. Germline values: CDR1 SGDLS, CDR2 YYNGEE. The sequenced CDR3 bases are TGTGCCAGCAGCGTAGCTACAGGGAAGAACACTGAA. This encodes CASSVATGKNTE. The whole CDR3 region reads CASSVATGKNTEAFF.

Regarding this clone: The read comes to an end 3 residues before the CDR3 does, leaving the germline J gene to fill in the end. V gene TRBV5-6 combines with J gene TRBJ1-1; no clear D gene. Germline lookup yields CDR1 SGHDT and CDR2 YYEEEE. The CDR3 loop spans 11 amino acids. Incomplete CDR3 DNA: TGTGCCAGCAGCTTCGGCCCAGGC. Encoded protein: CASSFGPG. The full CDR3 reads CASSFGPGAFF.

Comment on this clone: The CDR3 is cut off 3 residues early in the read; its end comes from the germline J gene. The J gene is TRBJ1-5, the V gene TRBV19, with a tentative D call TRBD1 (6 bases). Germline loops: CDR1 LNHDA, CDR2 SQIVND (reference sequence). The CDR3 runs 17 residues. V lost 6 bases to trimming and J lost 1 base, with 19 bases between them. The CDR3 sequence: CASSPGRGHSSNQPQHF. The covered CDR3 bases are TGTGCCAGTAGCCCGGGGAGGGGACACTCGAGCAATCAGCCC.

Concerning this clone: The DNA ends 3 residues before the CDR3 does, and the rest of the CDR3 is filled in from the germline J gene. The chain couples TRBV11-3 to TRBJ2-3; tentative D call: TRBD2 (6 bases). V was trimmed by 5 bases and J by 2 bases, leaving 14 bases between them. Germline lookup yields CDR1 SGHNT and CDR2 YENEEA. This CDR3 contains 15 residues. The CDR3 bases that were read are TGTGCCAGCAGCGAGGGACTCAAATCCACAGATACG. Its translation: CASSEGLKSTDT. The entire CDR3 is CASSEGLKSTDTQYF.

Comments on this clone: Sequencing ends 3 residues short of the CDR3 end; the germline J gene provides the rest. The chain links TRBV18 to TRBJ1-1, with a possible D match to TRBD1 (5 bases). CDR1 and CDR2 (germline): KGHSH, LQKENI. The CDR3 sequence is 13 residues long. V was clipped by 6 bases and J by 3 bases, with 11 bases between them. CDR3 amino acids: CASSPDRDTEAFF. The DNA read from the CDR3 is TGTGCCAGCTCCCCCGACAGAGACACTGAA.

As concerns this clone: The CDR3 end lies 3 residues beyond the end of the read and is filled in from the germline J gene. The rearrangement uses TRBV13 and TRBJ1-1; 8 bases match TRBD1. Germline V gives CDR1 PRHDT, CDR2 FYEKMQ (reference sequence). V lost 4 bases, J lost 0 bases, and 1 base stayed unmatched. This CDR3 comprises 14 residues. The CDR3: CASSSTGVNTEAFF. The CDR3 DNA, read in part, is TGTGCCAGCAGCTCGACAGGGGTGAACACTGAA. Looking up the rest from reference TRBV13 and TRBJ1-1 gives the full variable domain: AAGVIQSPRHLIKEKRETATLKCYPIPRHDTVYWYQQGPGQDPQFLISFYEKMQSDKGSIPDRFSAQQFSDYHSELNMSSLELGDSALYFCASSSTGVNTEAFFGQGTRLTVV.

Comment on this clone: The sequence runs out 3 residues before the end of the CDR3; the remainder is reconstructed from the germline J gene. V gene TRBV20-1 combines with J gene TRBJ2-5, with D possibly being TRBD2 (7 bases). Trimming stripped 1 base from V and 2 bases from J, with 20 bases between. The CDR3 sequence is 17 residues long. The V gene's germline CDR1 is DFQATT and CDR2 SNEGSKA (reference sequence). The CDR3 loop reads CSARALTAAGTQETQYF. The CDR3 bases that were read are TGCAGTGCTAGAGCCCTAACGGCAGCGGGGACACAAGAGACC.

Regarding this clone: Coverage ceases 3 residues before the CDR3 finishes, and the germline J gene fills in the end. V usage is TRBV10-3 and J usage is TRBJ1-6; 10 nucleotides align to TRBD1. The germline CDR1 and CDR2 sequences are ENHRY and SYGVKD. V gave up 4 bases and J gave up 12 bases; unmatched junction bases: 9. This CDR3 is built from 15 residues. CDR3 loop: CAISGQGQGREPLHF. The sequenced part of the CDR3 DNA is TGTGCCATCAGTGGGCAGGGACAGGGGCGCGAACCC.

To note about this clone: The read terminates 3 residues ahead of where the CDR3 ends, so the germline J gene completes it. V usage is TRBV6-1 and J usage is TRBJ1-1; TRBD1 aligns across 9 bases. The junction had 4 bases not matched to a gene; V was cut back by 4 bases and J by 1 base. This CDR3 is built from 15 residues. CDR1 and CDR2 from the germline V gene are MNHNS and SASEGT. The DNA read from the CDR3 is TGTGCCAGCAGTGCCCGACAGGGGGGGAACACTGAA. It translates to CASSARQGGNTE. The CDR3 in its entirety is CASSARQGGNTEAFF.

Concerning this clone: Coverage ceases 3 residues before the CDR3 finishes, and the germline J gene fills in the end. This chain connects TRBV20-1 to TRBJ2-1; the match to TRBD2 covers 9 bases. The CDR3 runs to 15 residues. The germline CDR1 and CDR2 sequences are DFQATT and SNEGSKA (reference sequence). V lost 6 bases to trimming and J lost 1 base; unmatched junction nucleotides: 7. CDR3 sequence: CSAASSGESYNEQFF. The CDR3 bases that were read are TGCAGTGCCGCGTCTAGCGGGGAATCCTACAATGAG.

As concerns this clone: The CDR3 goes on 3 residues after the read ends, and that part is filled in from the germline J gene. The chain combines TRBV7-2 with TRBJ2-7; D might be TRBD1 (5 bases). The V gene lost 7 bases and the J gene lost 3 bases, with 13 bases spanning the gap. The CDR3 contains 13 residues. Germline V gene sequence: CDR1 SGHTA, CDR2 FQGNSA. CDR3 DNA, as far as it was read: TGTGCCAGCATCGGTGACAGCCACTACGAG. Its protein is CASIGDSHYE. The CDR3 in its entirety is CASIGDSHYEQYF.

On this clone itself: The read stops 3 residues short of the end of the CDR3; the missing end is completed from the germline J gene. The V call is TRBV2, the J call TRBJ2-1; unclear D gene. This CDR3 is 13 amino acids long. Trimming took off 6 bases at V and 3 bases at J, with 9 bases between the two ends. Germline V gene data show CDR1 as SNHLY and CDR2 as FYNNEI. The CDR3 sequence: CASRPRRYNEQFF. Partial CDR3 DNA: TGTGCCAGCAGGCCGCGTCGCTACAATGAG.

A word on this clone: The read terminates 3 residues before the CDR3 end, so the remaining end is supplied by the germline J gene. The chain uses TRBV6-1 and TRBJ2-5; D gene uncertain. This CDR3 has 13 amino acids. CDR1 and CDR2 (germline): MNHNS, SASEGT. Trimming stripped 4 bases from V and 2 bases from J, with 8 bases between. The CDR3 loop reads CASSVDSQETQYF. Partial CDR3 DNA: TGTGCCAGCAGTGTTGATAGTCAAGAGACC.

For this clone: The CDR3 goes on 3 residues after the read ends, and that part is filled in from the germline J gene. The genes are TRBV6-1 and TRBJ2-5; 9 nucleotides align to TRBD1. CDR1 is MNHNS and CDR2 is SASEGT in the germline V gene. The CDR3 is made up of 16 amino acids. Losses at the gene ends were 0 bases for V and 1 base for J; bases not matched to a gene: 3. The CDR3 reads CASSEAWDRAQETQYF. The CDR3 DNA, read in part, is TGTGCCAGCAGTGAAGCATGGGACAGGGCCCAAGAGACC.

As for this clone: The observed sequence ends 3 residues before the CDR3 terminus, with the missing tail filled in from the germline J gene. The rearrangement joins TRBV4-2 to TRBJ1-4; 9 bases match TRBD1. V was clipped by 2 bases and J by 5 bases; unmatched bases: 6. Germline V gene sequence: CDR1 LGHNA, CDR2 YNFKEQ. The CDR3 loop spans 16 amino acids. The sequenced CDR3 bases are TGTGCCAGCAGCCAAACCTACAGGGGGCCCAATGAAAAA. This encodes CASSQTYRGPNEK. In full, the CDR3 is CASSQTYRGPNEKLFF.

About this clone: The read terminates 3 residues ahead of where the CDR3 ends, so the germline J gene completes it. This chain uses TRBV15 with TRBJ1-3; 8 bases line up with TRBD1. Looked up from germline, CDR1 is LNHNV and CDR2 is YYDKDF (reference sequence). This CDR3 has 15 amino acids. The trim removed 5 bases at V and 5 bases at J, leaving 8 bases unmatched. The DNA read from the CDR3 is TGTGCCACCAGCGAAGGACGACAGGGGAGAAACACC. This gives the protein CATSEGRQGRNT. Given in full, the CDR3 is CATSEGRQGRNTIYF.

For this clone: The read terminates 3 residues before the CDR3 end, so the remaining end is supplied by the germline J gene. The V gene is TRBV20-1, the J gene TRBJ1-3, with D perhaps TRBD1 (5 bases). Germline CDR1 is DFQATT and CDR2 is SNEGSKA (reference sequence). The CDR3 contains 13 residues. Between the trimmed V and J ends, which lost 5 bases and 2 bases, there was a span of 10 bases. CDR3 loop: CSALQGAGNTIYF. CDR3 bases read: TGCAGTGCTTTGCAGGGCGCTGGAAACACC.

As for this clone: The read ends 3 residues before the CDR3 terminus; that terminus is restored from the germline J gene. The chain employs TRBV29-1 and TRBJ2-7, with 11 positions matching TRBD2. After removal of 7 bases from V and 0 bases from J, the junction contained 11 bases not matched to a gene. The germline V gene encodes CDR1 SQVTM and CDR2 ANQGSEA. The length of the CDR3 is 16 residues. CDR3 amino acids: CSASGTSGTSSYEQYF. The sequenced CDR3 bases are TGCAGCGCCTCCGGGACTAGCGGAACGAGCTCCTACGAG.

With regard to this clone: The read is 3 residues too short to cover the CDR3 end, so that end is filled in from the germline J gene. The gene calls are TRBV7-9 and TRBJ2-1; 7 bases match TRBD1. Germline CDR1 SEHNR, CDR2 FQNEAQ (reference sequence). CDR3 length: 14 residues. Trimming at V came to 1 base and at J to 5 bases, leaving 2 bases not matched to a gene. CDR3: CASSLVGTDNEQFF. CDR3 bases read: TGTGCCAGCAGCTTAGTAGGGACAGACAATGAG.

In regard to this clone: The CDR3 is cut off 3 residues early in the read; its end comes from the germline J gene. This chain joins TRBV12-3 or TRBV12-4 and TRBJ2-1; TRBD2 aligns across 12 bases. This CDR3 is built from 15 residues. After removal of 6 bases from V and 3 bases from J, the junction contained 3 bases not matched to a gene. The covered CDR3 bases are TGTGCCAGCAGAATGACTAGCGGGGGCTACAATGAG. It encodes CASRMTSGGYNE. The full-length CDR3 reads as CASRMTSGGYNEQFF.

Worth noting for this clone: The sequenced fragment ends 3 residues before the CDR3 boundary, so the rest is inferred from the germline J gene. The rearrangement joins TRBV6-1 to TRBJ1-6, with D maybe TRBD1 (6 bases). Looked up from germline, CDR1 is MNHNS and CDR2 is SASEGT. The ends were cut back, 0 bases at V and 2 bases at J, with 14 bases in the middle. This CDR3 is 18 amino acids long. Incomplete CDR3 DNA: TGTGCCAGCAGTGAAGCGGTGAAGGGGGTGGCCTATAATTCACCC. Residues: CASSEAVKGVAYNSP. The full CDR3 protein is CASSEAVKGVAYNSPLHF.

Notes on this clone: The read is 3 residues too short to cover the CDR3 end, so that end is filled in from the germline J gene. The chain carries TRBV12-5 and TRBJ2-5; perhaps TRBD2 as D (5 bases). Deletions cut 6 bases from V and 5 bases from J, with 16 bases between. The CDR3 extends over 14 amino acids. From germline, CDR1 is LGHNT and CDR2 FRNRAP. CDR3 region: CASGLRPERETQYF. The CDR3 DNA, read in part, is TGTGCTAGTGGACTCCGCCCCGAGCGGGAGACC.

Comments on this clone: Read coverage stops 3 residues before the CDR3 terminus; the germline J gene supplies the remainder. The chain joins TRBV7-9 to TRBJ1-6, with D possibly matching TRBD1 (5 bases). The CDR3 is 15 residues long. The V gene lost 5 bases and the J gene lost 10 bases, with 18 bases spanning the gap. CDR1 and CDR2 (germline): SEHNR, FQNEAQ (reference sequence). The covered CDR3 bases are TGTGCCAGCAGCAGTAGCTTCCAGGGATTCTCACCC. It specifies CASSSSFQGFSP. The complete CDR3 reads CASSSSFQGFSPLHF.

Details on this clone: The missing CDR3 end, 3 residues past where the read stops, is filled in from the germline J gene. This rearrangement joins TRBV10-3 to TRBJ2-5; D is undetermined. Germline V gives CDR1 ENHRY, CDR2 SYGVKD. This CDR3 has 11 residues. The ends were cut back, 2 bases at V and 5 bases at J, with 3 bases in the middle. The CDR3 DNA, read in part, is TGTGCCATCAGTGAGCAGGAGACC. Its protein product is CAISEQET. In full, the CDR3 is CAISEQETQYF.

With regard to this clone: The sequence runs out 3 residues before the end of the CDR3; the remainder is reconstructed from the germline J gene. The chain has TRBV5-4 and TRBJ2-3; D is tentatively TRBD1 or TRBD2 (5 bases each). Trimming removed 3 bases from V and 6 bases from J, with 20 bases in between. There are 16 residues in the CDR3. The germline CDR1 and CDR2 sequences are SGHNT and YYREEE (reference sequence). CDR3 amino acids: CASSSGMGSEGDTQYF. Incomplete CDR3 DNA: TGTGCCAGCAGCTCTGGGATGGGTTCTGAGGGGGATACG.

To note about this clone: The read gets to within 3 residues of the CDR3 end, and the germline J gene fills in the rest. The chain uses TRBV4-2 and TRBJ2-3, with D uncertain. The V gene's germline CDR1 is LGHNA and CDR2 YNFKEQ. V lost 1 base, J lost 6 bases, and 5 bases lay in between. The length of the CDR3 is 12 residues. CDR3 DNA, as far as it was read: TGTGCCAGCAGCCAAGTTTCGGATACG. This codes for CASSQVSDT. The full-length CDR3 reads as CASSQVSDTQYF.

Remarks on this clone: The read stops 3 residues short of the end of the CDR3; the missing end is completed from the germline J gene. V and J are TRBV5-1 and TRBJ2-1; D is ambiguous. CDR1 is SGHRS, CDR2 YFSETQ, per germline. The CDR3 consists of 14 residues. Trimming left V 0 bases short and J 6 bases short, with 10 bases between. The DNA read from the CDR3 is TGCGCCAGCAGCTTGGGGGCTAATCGCAATGAG. Translated: CASSLGANRNE. The full CDR3 is CASSLGANRNEQFF.